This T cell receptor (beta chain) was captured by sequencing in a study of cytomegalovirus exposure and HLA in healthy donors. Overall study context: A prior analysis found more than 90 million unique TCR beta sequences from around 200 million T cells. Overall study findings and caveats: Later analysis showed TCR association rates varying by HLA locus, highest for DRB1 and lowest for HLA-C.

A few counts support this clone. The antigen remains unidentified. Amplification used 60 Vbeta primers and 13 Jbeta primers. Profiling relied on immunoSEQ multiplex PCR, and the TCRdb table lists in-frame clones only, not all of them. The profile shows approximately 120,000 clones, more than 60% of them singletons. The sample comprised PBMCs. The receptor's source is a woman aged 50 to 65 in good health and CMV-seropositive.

The CDR3 sequence is CASRKFGQGNTEAFF. CDR3 bases: TGTGCCAGCAGAAAATTTGGACAGGGAAACACTGAAGCTTTCTTT. The chain employs TRBV2 and TRBJ1-1, with 8 bases lining up with TRBD1. This CDR3 region has 15 residues. The trim removed 6 bases at V and 2 bases at J, leaving 8 bases unmatched. Germline CDR1 is SNHLY and CDR2 is FYNNEI. Together with reference TRBV2 and TRBJ1-1, the CDR3 gives the full variable domain: EPEVTQTPSHQVTQMGQEVILRCVPISNHLYFYWYRQILGQKVEFLVSFYNNEISEKSEIFDDQFSVERPDGSNFTLKIRSTKLEDSAMYFCASRKFGQGNTEAFFGQGTRLTVV.